The sequence of this T cell receptor beta chain was determined in a study of T cells after posttransplantation cyclophosphamide (dated by TCRdb to 2015 to 2016). Background on the whole study: Using TRB sequencing, the study followed how the T cell repertoire rebuilt after myeloablative bone marrow transplantation with posttransplantation cyclophosphamide given as GVHD prophylaxis. Because TRA and TRB clonality correlated tightly in under ten samples, the subsequent TCR analyses were limited to TRB only. Up to 3 additional blood samples from 2 to 5.2 years after transplant were also TRB-sequenced in 3 patients, as was pretransplant blood from several patients. Blood from all 30 or so PTCy patients who had 1-year posttransplant specimens underwent TRB sequencing. Samples from a few dozen PTCy-treated patients, along with samples from roughly 15 of their related bone marrow donors, underwent antigen receptor sequencing. Public TRB sequences were queried against a database of over 3,600 sequences associated with responses to pathogens, tumor antigens, self-antigens and alloantigens.

Germline trimming: 6 bases from V, 3 bases from J; junction bases outside gene matches: 8. The CDR3 holds 14 amino acids from the cysteine to the phenylalanine. Kept here is only the CDR3 DNA, which spans 42 bases and is read in frame from base 1. CDR1 and CDR2 are drawn from the germline V gene (reference sequence): SEHNR, FQNEAQ. Broad study findings and their caveats: The TRB repertoires of T cells infiltrating skin or the GI tract showed only limited overlap with the TRB repertoires found in blood. Across 45 or so patients, recipient CMV seropositivity and CMV reactivation were highly associated with TRB clonality; PTCy diversity was similar to CNI/methotrexate controls. Donor-recipient similarity was low at 1-2 months but rose over the first year, and later blood repertoires were often dominated by donor CD8+ memory clones.

TRB sequencing used genomic DNA with the immunoSEQ assay at survey resolution or the hsTCRB kit. Per the authors' processing: The immunoSEQ software was used for initial read processing, and the LymphoSeq R package was used for repertoire analyses. For each TRB dataset, clonality was calculated as 1 minus normalized Shannon entropy, and the Gini coefficient was computed as well. Phenotypes of unsorted samples were inferred by mapping TRB sequences from sorted subsets of the recipient or donor onto the same recipient's unsorted samples. In its TCRdb copy, this immuneACCESS table keeps in-frame sequences only and misses some clones. Where compared with another copy, unresolved V genes explain less than half of these, and the others have no known cause. The V and J calls and clone size come from that table; D and trimming were worked out from the DNA. This sample comprises over 9,000 clones, about 95% of them detected only once. Jointly, the top ten make up over 0.25% of the sample.

A remark on this clone: What antigen it recognizes has not been identified. Base-call qualities are not available, and no considerably larger clone is one nucleotide away.

On the day of marrow donation, related bone marrow donors gave peripheral blood samples. Naive T cells were defined as viable CD3+CD4+ or CD3+CD8+ cells that were CCR7+CD45RA+CD45RO-CD95-CD27+CD28+. Peripheral blood and bone marrow mononuclear cells were isolated by Ficoll-Hypaque density centrifugation and were cryopreserved. FACS on a FACSAria II was used to sort CD4+ and CD8+ T cells, including the naive and memory subsets. Sequenced input: naive CD8+ T cells sorted from PBMCs. The chain is made from TRBV7-9 and TRBJ2-7, with TRBD1 matching 7 junction bases. This TCR came from a man aged 25 to 45 in good health and a related stem cell transplant donor. The sequenced DNA is TGTGCCAGCAGGGCCACGGGACAGAACTACGAGCAGTACTTC. Its translation reads: CASRATGQNYEQYF.